The source of this TCR beta chain is a study of monozygotic twins with inflammatory bowel disease. From its re-call of the 5' RACE reads, TCRdb lists each CDR3 protein once, without DNA. This table lists about 450,000 distinct CDR3 sequences. Germline V CDR1 and CDR2: MDHEN, SYDVKM. The CDR3 spans 11 residues. The rearrangement uses TRBV28 and TRBJ1-2. Sequencing input: blood. The receptor comes from a human donor with ulcerative colitis or Crohn's disease, or a healthy co-twin of an affected twin (not recorded which). The CDR3 protein is CASSLRAGYTF.